Below, 6 T cell receptor beta chains from the same sample are listed, as sequenced in a study of shared clonotypes between healthy human individuals. Only CD45RO-negative cells positively selected for CCR7 counted as naive CD8 cells, so terminally differentiated effector memory CD45RA+ cells were excluded. Libraries were prepared by immunoSEQ multiplex PCR; TCRdb keeps only in-frame clonotypes and omits some of them. The data hold about 600,000 clones, with just under 97% observed a single time. The sample consisted of naive CD8+ T cells sorted from blood. All receptors derive from a woman in her twenties or thirties in good health.

There are a few counts of this clone. The rearrangement links TRBV30 to TRBJ2-4; 12 bases agree with TRBD2. The CDR3 runs to 16 residues. Looked up from germline, CDR1 is GTSNPN and CDR2 is SVGIG (reference sequence). After removal of 0 bases from V and 3 bases from J, the junction contained 3 bases not matched to a gene. In DNA, the CDR3 is TGTGCCTGGAGTGTCGGACTAGCGGGAATCAAAAACATTCAGTACTTC. Encoded protein: CAWSVGLAGIKNIQYF.

The chain uses TRBV19 and TRBJ1-2; the D is unclear. The ends were cut back, 5 bases at V and 4 bases at J, with 11 bases in the middle. CDR1 LNHDA and CDR2 SQIVND come from the germline V gene (reference sequence). The CDR3 contains 13 residues. CDR3 sequence reads: CASSPAALYGYTF. In nucleotides, the CDR3 is TGTGCCAGTAGTCCGGCAGCTCTCTATGGCTACACCTTC.

Note on this clone: Within the sample, other DNA sequences also encode this same CDR3. The CDR3 is CASSLTTDEQYF. The CDR3 DNA follows: TGTGCCAGCAGCTTAACGACGGACGAGCAGTACTTC. The chain is built from TRBV7-9 and TRBJ2-7; D not certain. The CDR3 runs 12 residues. V lost 2 bases to trimming and J lost 5 bases, with 7 bases between them. The V gene's germline CDR1 is SEHNR and CDR2 FQNEAQ (reference sequence).

This clone has only one observation. The chain couples TRBV28 to TRBJ1-2, with no clear D. The V gene's germline CDR1 is MDHEN and CDR2 SYDVKM. The V and J ends lost 4 bases and 8 bases respectively, with 20 bases between them. The CDR3 loop spans 15 amino acids. The CDR3 protein is CASSSPDKGLDGYTF. CDR3 DNA: TGTGCCAGCAGTTCCCCCGACAAGGGTTTGGACGGCTACACCTTC.

The rearrangement uses TRBV19 and TRBJ2-6, with D unresolved. The CDR3 has 12 amino acids. CDR1 and CDR2 from the germline V gene are LNHDA and SQIVND (reference sequence). V was pared by 9 bases and J by 3 bases, with 6 bases between. CDR3 bases: TGTGCCAGCAGATATGGGGCCAACGTCCTGACTTTC. Translating gives CASRYGANVLTF.

J is TRBJ2-1 and V is TRBV28, with D possibly TRBD1 on 5 matching bases. Trimming pared 2 bases from V and 6 bases from J, leaving 14 bases between. The CDR3 runs to 15 residues. Germline V lookup: CDR1 MDHEN, CDR2 SYDVKM. The CDR3 region is CASSLTAGNFNEQFF. Here the CDR3 DNA reads TGTGCCAGCAGTTTAACGGCAGGGAACTTCAATGAGCAGTTCTTC.